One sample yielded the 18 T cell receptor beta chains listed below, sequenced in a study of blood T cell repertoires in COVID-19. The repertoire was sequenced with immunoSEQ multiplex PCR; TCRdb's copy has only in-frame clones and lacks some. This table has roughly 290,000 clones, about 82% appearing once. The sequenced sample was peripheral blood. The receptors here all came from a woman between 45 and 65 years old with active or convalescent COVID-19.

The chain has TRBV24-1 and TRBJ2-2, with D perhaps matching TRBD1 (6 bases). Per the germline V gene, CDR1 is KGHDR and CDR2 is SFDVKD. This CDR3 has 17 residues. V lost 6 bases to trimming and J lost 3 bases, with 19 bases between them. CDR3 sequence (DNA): TGTGCCACCAGTCTCTTCACAGGGCGTTCGTACACCGGGGAGCTGTTTTTT. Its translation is CATSLFTGRSYTGELFF.

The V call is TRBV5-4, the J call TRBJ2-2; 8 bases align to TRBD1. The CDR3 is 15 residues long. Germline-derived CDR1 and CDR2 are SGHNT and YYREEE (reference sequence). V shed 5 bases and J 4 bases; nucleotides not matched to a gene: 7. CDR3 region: CASRRGQGGTGELFF. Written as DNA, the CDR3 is TGTGCCAGCAGACGCGGACAGGGTGGCACCGGGGAGCTGTTTTTT.

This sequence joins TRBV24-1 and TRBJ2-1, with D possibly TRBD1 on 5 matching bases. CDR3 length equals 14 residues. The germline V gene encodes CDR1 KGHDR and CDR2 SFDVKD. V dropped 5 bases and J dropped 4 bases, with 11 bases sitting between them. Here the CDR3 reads CATSGTGEYNEQFF. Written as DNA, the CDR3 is TGTGCCACCAGTGGAACAGGCGAATACAATGAGCAGTTCTTC.

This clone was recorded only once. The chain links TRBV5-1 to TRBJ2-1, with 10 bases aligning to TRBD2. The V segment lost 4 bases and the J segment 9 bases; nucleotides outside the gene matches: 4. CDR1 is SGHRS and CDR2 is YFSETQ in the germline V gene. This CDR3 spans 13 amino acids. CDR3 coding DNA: TGCGCCAGCAGCAGACCTAGCGGGGGTGAGCAGTTCTTC. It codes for CASSRPSGGEQFF. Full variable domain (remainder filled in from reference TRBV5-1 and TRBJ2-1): KAGVTQTPRYLIKTRGQQVTLSCSPISGHRSVSWYQQTPGQGLQFLFEYFSETQRNKGNFPGRFSGRQFSNSRSEMNVSTLELGDSALYLCASSRPSGGEQFFGPGTRLTVL.

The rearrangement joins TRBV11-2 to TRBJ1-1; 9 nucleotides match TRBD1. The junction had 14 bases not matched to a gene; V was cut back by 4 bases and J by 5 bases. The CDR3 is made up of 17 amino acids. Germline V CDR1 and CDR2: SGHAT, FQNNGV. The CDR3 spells CASSSFRDREGRTEAFF. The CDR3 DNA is TGTGCCAGCAGCTCGTTCCGGGACAGGGAGGGTAGGACTGAAGCTTTCTTT.

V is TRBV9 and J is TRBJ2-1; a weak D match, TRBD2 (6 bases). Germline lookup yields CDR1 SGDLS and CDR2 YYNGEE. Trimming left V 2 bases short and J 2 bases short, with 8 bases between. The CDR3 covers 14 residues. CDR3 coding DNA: TGTGCCAGCAGCGTGGGCGGGACCTACAATGAGCAGTTCTTC. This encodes CASSVGGTYNEQFF.

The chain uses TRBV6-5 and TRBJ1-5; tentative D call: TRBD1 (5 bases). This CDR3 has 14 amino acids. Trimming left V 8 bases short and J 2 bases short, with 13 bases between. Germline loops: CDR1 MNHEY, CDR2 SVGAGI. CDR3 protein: CASERGTRNQPQHF. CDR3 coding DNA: TGTGCCAGCGAACGGGGGACTCGCAATCAGCCCCAGCATTTT.

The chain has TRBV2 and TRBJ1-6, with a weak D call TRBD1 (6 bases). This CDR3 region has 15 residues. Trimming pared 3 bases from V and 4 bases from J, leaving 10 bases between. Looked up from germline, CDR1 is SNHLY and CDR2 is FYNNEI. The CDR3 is CASSDLDRYNSPLHF. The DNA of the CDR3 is TGTGCCAGCAGTGATTTAGACAGGTATAATTCACCCCTCCACTTT.

This CDR3 is CASSPVFGGYEQYF. CDR3 DNA sequence: TGTGCCAGCTCACCGGTCTTTGGGGGGTACGAGCAGTACTTC. The chain links TRBV18 to TRBJ2-7; the D gene is possibly TRBD2 (6 bases). V was trimmed by 3 bases and J by 4 bases, leaving 13 bases between them. The CDR3 is made up of 14 amino acids. Germline V gives CDR1 KGHSH, CDR2 LQKENI.

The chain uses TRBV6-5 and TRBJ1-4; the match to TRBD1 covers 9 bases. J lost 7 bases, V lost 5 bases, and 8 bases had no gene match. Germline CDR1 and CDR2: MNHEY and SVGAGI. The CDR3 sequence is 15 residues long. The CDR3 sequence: CASSPLDRGGEKLFF. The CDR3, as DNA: TGTGCCAGCAGTCCCTTGGACAGGGGAGGTGAAAAACTGTTTTTT.

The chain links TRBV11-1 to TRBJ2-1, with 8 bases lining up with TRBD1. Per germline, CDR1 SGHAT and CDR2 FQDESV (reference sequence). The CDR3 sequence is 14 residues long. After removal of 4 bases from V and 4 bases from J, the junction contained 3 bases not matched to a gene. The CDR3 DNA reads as TGTGCCAGCAGCTCACAGGGGGAGTACAATGAGCAGTTCTTC. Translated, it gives CASSSQGEYNEQFF.

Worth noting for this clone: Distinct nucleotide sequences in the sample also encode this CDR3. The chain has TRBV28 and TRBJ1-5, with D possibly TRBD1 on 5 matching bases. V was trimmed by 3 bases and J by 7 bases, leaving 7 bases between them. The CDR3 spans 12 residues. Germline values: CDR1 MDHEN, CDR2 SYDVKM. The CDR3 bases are TGTGCCAGCAGTTTTGGGGGGCAGCCCCAGCATTTT. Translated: CASSFGGQPQHF.

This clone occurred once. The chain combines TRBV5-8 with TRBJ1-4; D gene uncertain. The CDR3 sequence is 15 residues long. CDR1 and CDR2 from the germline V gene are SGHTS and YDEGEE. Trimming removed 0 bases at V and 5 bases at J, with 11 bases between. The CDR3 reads CASSLGRATNEKLFF. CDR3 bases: TGTGCCAGCAGCTTGGGGCGGGCGACCAATGAAAAACTGTTTTTT.

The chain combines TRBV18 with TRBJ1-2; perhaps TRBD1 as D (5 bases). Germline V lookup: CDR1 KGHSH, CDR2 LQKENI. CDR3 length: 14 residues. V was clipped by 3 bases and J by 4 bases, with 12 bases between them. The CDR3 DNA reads TGTGCCAGCTCACCGGACACCCGCGGCTATGGCTACACCTTC. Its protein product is CASSPDTRGYGYTF.

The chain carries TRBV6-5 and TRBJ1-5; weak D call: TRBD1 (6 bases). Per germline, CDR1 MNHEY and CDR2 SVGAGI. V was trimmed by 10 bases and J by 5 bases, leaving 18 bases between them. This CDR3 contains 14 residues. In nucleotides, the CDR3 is TGTGCCACCACACAGGGATCAATGGATCAGCCCCAGCATTTT. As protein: CATTQGSMDQPQHF.

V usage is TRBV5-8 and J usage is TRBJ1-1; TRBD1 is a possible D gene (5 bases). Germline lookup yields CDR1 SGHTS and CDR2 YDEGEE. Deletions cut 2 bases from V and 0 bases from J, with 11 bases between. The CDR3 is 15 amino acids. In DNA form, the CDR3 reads TGTGCCAGCAGCTTTTTGAACAGGATGAACACTGAAGCTTTCTTT. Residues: CASSFLNRMNTEAFF.

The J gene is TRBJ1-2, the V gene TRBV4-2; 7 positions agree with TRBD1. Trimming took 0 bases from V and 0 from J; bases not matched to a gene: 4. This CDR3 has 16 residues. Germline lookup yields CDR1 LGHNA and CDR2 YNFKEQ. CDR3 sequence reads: CASSQEGTVTNYGYTF. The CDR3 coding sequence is TGTGCCAGCAGCCAAGAGGGGACAGTGACTAACTATGGCTACACCTTC.

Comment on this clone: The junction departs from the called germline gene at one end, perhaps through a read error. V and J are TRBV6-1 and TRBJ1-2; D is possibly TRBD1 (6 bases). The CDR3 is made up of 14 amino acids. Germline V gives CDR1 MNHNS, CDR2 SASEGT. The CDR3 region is CASRERGRGYGYTF. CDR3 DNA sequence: TGTGCCAGCCGTGAGAGGGGCAGGGGTTATGGCTACACCTTC.